The sequence of this T cell receptor beta chain was determined in a study of TIL therapy for anti-PD-1-resistant metastatic lung cancer. On the study more broadly: By whole-exome sequencing, median non-synonymous tumor mutation burden was around 1.5 mutations per megabase.

This clone showed up just once. Regarding time point: pre-treatment sample, taken before nivolumab and TIL therapy. Pleural nodules or supraclavicular lymph nodes made up most of the excised metastases sampled. Patients then received nivolumab; progressors got lymphodepletion, TIL and IL-2. The immunoSEQ assay was v3. Libraries were sequenced to 2 million to 2.5 million read pairs (survey) or roughly 5-6 million (deep). Measured with immunoSEQ multiplex PCR; TCRdb has only the in-frame clones, and not every one. The table records approximately 97,000 clones, 55% to 75% of them present only once. The source is a person aged 25 to 85 with non-small cell lung cancer. The sample was tumor tissue, taken at baseline.

CDR3: CATSRVRHTGELFF. Here the CDR3 DNA reads TGTGCCACCAGCAGGGTCAGGCACACCGGGGAGCTGTTTTTT. The chain joins TRBV15 to TRBJ2-2; D is unresolved. Deletions cut 3 bases from V and 3 bases from J, with 8 bases between. The CDR3 runs 14 residues. Germline-derived CDR1 and CDR2 are LNHNV and YYDKDF (reference sequence).